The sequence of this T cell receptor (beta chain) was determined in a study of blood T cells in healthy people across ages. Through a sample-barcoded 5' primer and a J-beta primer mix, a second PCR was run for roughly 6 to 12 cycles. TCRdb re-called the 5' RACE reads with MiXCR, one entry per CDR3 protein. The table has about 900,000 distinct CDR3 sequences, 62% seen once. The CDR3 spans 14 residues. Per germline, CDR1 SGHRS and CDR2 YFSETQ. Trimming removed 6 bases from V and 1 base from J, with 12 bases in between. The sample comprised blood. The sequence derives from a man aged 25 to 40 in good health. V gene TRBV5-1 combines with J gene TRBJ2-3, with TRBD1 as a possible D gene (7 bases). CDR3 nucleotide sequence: TGCGCCAGCACCGACAGGGAGGGCACAGATACGCAGTATTTT. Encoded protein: CASTDREGTDTQYF.